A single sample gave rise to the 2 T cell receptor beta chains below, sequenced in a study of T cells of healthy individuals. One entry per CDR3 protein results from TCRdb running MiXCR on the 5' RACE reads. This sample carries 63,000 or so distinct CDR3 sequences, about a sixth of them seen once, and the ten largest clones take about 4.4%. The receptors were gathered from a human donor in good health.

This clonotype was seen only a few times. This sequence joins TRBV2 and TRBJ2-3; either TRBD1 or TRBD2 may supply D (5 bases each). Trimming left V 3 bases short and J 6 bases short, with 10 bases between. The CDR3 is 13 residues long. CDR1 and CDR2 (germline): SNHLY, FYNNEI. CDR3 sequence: CASSDNGADTQYF. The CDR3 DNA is TGTGCCAGCAGTGATAACGGGGCCGATACGCAGTATTTT.

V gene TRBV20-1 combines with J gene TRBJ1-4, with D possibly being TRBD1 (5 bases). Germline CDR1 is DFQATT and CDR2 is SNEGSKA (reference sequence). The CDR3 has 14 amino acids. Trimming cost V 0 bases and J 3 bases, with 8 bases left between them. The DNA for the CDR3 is TGCAGTGCTAGAGATGTGGGGGCTAATGAAAAACTGTTTTTT. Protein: CSARDVGANEKLFF.